This T cell receptor (beta chain) was retrieved from a study of T cell clones after liver transplantation (dated by TCRdb to the late 2010s). Context from the whole study: Samples were obtained from ITN030ST, a randomized trial in which withdrawal of immunosuppression was attempted within 2 years of liver transplantation. Third party-reactive TCRbeta sequences from pre-transplant MLRs were also identified as an antigen-independent comparator for donor-reactive sequences. Donor-reactive T cell clones were identified by TCRbeta sequencing following a pre-transplant mixed lymphocyte reaction and were subsequently tracked in post-transplant blood. Blood samples were collected pre-transplant, pre-randomization before withdrawal, and post-randomization after either full withdrawal or failed withdrawal. Three of the eight recipients were HCV-positive; the others were transplanted for non-autoimmune, non-viral indications. A cohort of 8 liver transplant recipients was studied, of whom 3 were classified as tolerant and 5 as non-tolerant. Tolerance was defined as complete withdrawal of immunosuppression for at least one year without a rise in liver enzymes beyond twice the upper limit of normal. The subjects received no induction therapy and were kept on standard immunosuppression until randomization at 12-24 months post-transplant.

Frozen genomic DNA underwent high-throughput TCRbeta CDR3 sequencing by immunoSEQ, including PCR amplification, mapping, bias correction and internal controls. The original pipeline was this. Only productive rearrangements were retained, with each unique TCRbeta sequence defined by its CDR3 nucleotide sequence together with its V and J gene. For classification of a sequence as donor-reactive, at least 5-fold expansion in CFSE-low cells relative to unstimulated pre-transplant cells and a frequency of at least 0.01% were required. Minimum frequency thresholds were set for each subject based on the unstimulated sample with the lowest template count, ensuring at least 90% detection power. Jensen-Shannon divergence between the top 1000 TCRbeta sequences post- versus pre-transplant served as the measure of repertoire turnover. Changes in detection of donor-reactive sequences were tested with two-sided Fisher's exact tests. TCRdb re-hosts the immuneACCESS table, in-frame sequences only. Its copies lack some clones; in the studies checked, an unresolved V gene accounts for under half of them, and the cause for the rest is not known. Clone size and the V and J calls come from that table; the DNA yielded D and trimming. The sample table holds over 100,000 clones, of which about 81% were seen once. Over 0.75% of the sample goes to the ten largest clones.

Overall study outcomes, separate from this receptor: Because allograft tissue specimens were not available, migration of donor-reactive T cells into the graft, rather than deletion, may have occurred. Low numbers of available donor cells limited the measurable donor-reactive repertoire in a couple of subjects. The conclusions were considered preliminary, being limited by small, heterogeneous patient numbers and non-standardized post-transplant time points. Donor-reactive sequences declined more than third party-reactive ones, suggesting partial antigen-specific deletion unrelated to withdrawal success. In 5 of 8 subjects, circulating donor-reactive CD4 TCRbeta sequences decreased significantly after transplant, regardless of tolerance or HCV status. When repertoire turnover was taken into account, detection of donor-reactive sequences was significantly reduced in 7 of 8 subjects for CD4 and in 8 of 8 subjects for CD8.

On this clone itself: Its antigen remains unidentified. No base qualities exist here, and no much larger clone lies one base off it.

The time point label, read with the paper, signifies: pre-transplant. Unstimulated PBMCs, after thawing, were stained for CD3, CD4 and CD8 and then FACS-sorted into CD3+CD4+ and CD3+CD8+ populations. Each of the 8 studied subjects was randomized to immunosuppression withdrawal. Genomic DNA was isolated with the Qiagen DNeasy Blood and Tissue Kit. The CDR3 sequence holds 15 residues, the cysteine and phenylalanine included. Only the CDR3 DNA is retained, 45 bases long and in frame from the first base. According to the germline V gene, CDR1 reads SGHDN and CDR2 reads FVKESK. V drops 0 bases and J drops 3 bases, leaving 10 bases in between.

This TCR was sampled from a human donor who received a liver transplant. The sequencing used CD4+ T cells from blood, collected before liver transplant. The receptor chain draws on TRBV14 and TRBJ2-3; the D gene is unclear. The CDR3 protein is CASSQDVRSTDTQYF. Read as DNA, the sequence is TGTGCCAGCAGCCAAGATGTGCGGAGTACAGATACGCAGTATTTT.